This TCR beta chain was identified in a study of blood T cell repertoires in COVID-19. How the authors handled the data: Quantification of nucleated cells was approximated via reference gene primer amplification. Repertoires were generated with immunoSEQ multiplex PCR, while TCRdb's copy carries only in-frame clones and drops some. Clonal size and the V and J genes are those of that table, whereas D and trimming came from the DNA. Among roughly 230,000 clones, approximately 84% were seen once, and the ten largest hold 3.4%. CDR1 and CDR2 from the germline V gene are LGHDT and YNNKEL (reference sequence). Between the trimmed V and J ends, which lost 4 bases and 1 base, there was a span of 25 bases. The CDR3 runs to 19 residues.

This receptor was obtained from a man aged 45 to 65 who had recovered from COVID-19. The V call is TRBV3-1 (or the pseudogene TRBV3-2), the J call TRBJ2-5, with D uncertain. Sequencing input: PBMCs or T cells enriched from blood (not recorded which). In DNA form, the CDR3 reads TGTGCCAGCAGCCTCGAATTGTTTCTCACCGATGAGCCCCAAGAGACCCAGTACTTC. Translated, it gives CASSLELFLTDEPQETQYF.